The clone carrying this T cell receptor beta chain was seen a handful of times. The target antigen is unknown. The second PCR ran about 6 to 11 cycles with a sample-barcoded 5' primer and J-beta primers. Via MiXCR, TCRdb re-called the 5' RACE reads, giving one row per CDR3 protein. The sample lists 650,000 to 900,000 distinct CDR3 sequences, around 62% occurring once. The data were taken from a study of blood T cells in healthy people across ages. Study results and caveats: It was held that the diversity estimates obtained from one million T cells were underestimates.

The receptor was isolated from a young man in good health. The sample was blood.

The CDR3 DNA sequence: TGTGCCAGCAGCTCCGACAGGGTTTTAGGGGAGCAGTACTTC. Translated: CASSSDRVLGEQYF. J is TRBJ2-7 and V is TRBV7-2; 7 nucleotides align to TRBD1. The V gene end was trimmed by 4 bases and the J gene end by 7 bases; junction bases not matched to a gene: 10. The CDR3 contains 14 residues. Germline values: CDR1 SGHTA, CDR2 FQGNSA.